This is a list of T cell receptor beta chains from one sample in a study of blood T cell repertoires in COVID-19. TCRdb's table, derived via immunoSEQ multiplex PCR, lists solely in-frame clones and lacks some. This sample has tens of thousands of clones, with 65% to 85% found just once. Sequencing input: peripheral blood. These receptors were taken from a woman older than 75 with active or convalescent COVID-19. CDR3s include the opening cysteine and the closing phenylalanine or tryptophan. Fields, in order: J gene, V gene, D gene, clone size, CDR3 DNA, CDR3 protein. The D gene is left open where the match is weak. Expanded clones are given a class, and other clones once, few, many or no size at all.

>TRBJ2-1|TRBV7-3|TRBD2|NA
TGTGCCAGCAGCACGGGACTAGCGGGAGCCAATGAGCAGTTCTTC
CASSTGLAGANEQFF
>TRBJ1-3|TRBV19|NA|NA
TGTGCCAGTAAGATGACAGGCTCTGGAAACACCATATATTTT
CASKMTGSGNTIYF
>TRBJ1-1|TRBV28|NA|NA
TGTGCCAGCAGTGCCCTCCGCCTAGAAGCTTTCTTT
CASSALRLEAFF
>TRBJ2-1|TRBV14|TRBD2|NA
TGTGCCAGCAGCCCGCTACCGGGTCGCGGGAGAAGCCACAATGAGCAGTTCTTC
CASSPLPGRGRSHNEQFF
>TRBJ1-3|TRBV25-1|NA|NA
TGTGCCAGCAGTGAAAAGTTGGGGGGTCGCTCTGGAAACACCATATATTTT
CASSEKLGGRSGNTIYF
>TRBJ2-7|TRBV7-3|TRBD2|NA
TGTGCCAGCAGCTTAGGCGGGAGGGCCTACGAGCAGTACTTC
CASSLGGRAYEQYF
>TRBJ2-1|TRBV28|TRBD2|NA
TGTGCCAGCGTTCTGGGACTAGCCTACAATGAGCAGTTCTTC
CASVLGLAYNEQFF
>TRBJ1-3|TRBV7-9|NA|few
TGTGCCAGCAGCTCCGCTGGGCAAATCGGAAACACCATATATTTT
CASSSAGQIGNTIYF
>TRBJ2-5|TRBV27|TRBD2|NA
TGTGCCAGCAGTCCGGTCGATCTAGCGGGGACCCAGTACTTC
CASSPVDLAGTQYF
>TRBJ2-1|TRBV10-3|NA|NA
TGTGCCATCAGTGTGGTCGGTAATGAGCAGTTCTTC
CAISVVGNEQFF
>TRBJ2-7|TRBV4-3|NA|NA
TGCGCCAGCAGCCACGAACGCGGCCGGGGGGCGGACATCGAGCAGTACTTC
CASSHERGRGADIEQYF
>TRBJ1-4|TRBV9|NA|NA
TGTGCCAGCAGCGTCTCGCCCGGGGGGGATGAAAAACTGTTTTTT
CASSVSPGGDEKLFF
>TRBJ2-7|TRBV20-1|NA|NA
TGCAGTGCTAGTCGAGGAAAGCAGTACTTC
CSASRGKQYF
>TRBJ2-7|TRBV7-9|TRBD1|NA
TGTGCCAGCAGCTTAGATGGACAGGTAACCGGGGAGCAGTACTTC
CASSLDGQVTGEQYF
>TRBJ2-7|TRBV7-8|NA|NA
TGTGCCAGCAGCCCGACGTTCGACAACTACGAGCAGTACTTC
CASSPTFDNYEQYF
>TRBJ1-4|TRBV7-2|TRBD1|NA
TGTGCCAGCAGCTCCGCCGGGACAGGGCATGAAAAACTGTTTTTT
CASSSAGTGHEKLFF
>TRBJ1-3|TRBV13|TRBD1|NA
TGTGCCAGCAGCGAAAACCGGGACAGGGTCCGAAACACCATATATTTT
CASSENRDRVRNTIYF
>TRBJ1-5|TRBV4-1|NA|NA
TGCGCCAGCAGCCTAGCCTCGGGGGACGGCAATCAGCCCCAGCATTTT
CASSLASGDGNQPQHF
>TRBJ2-3|TRBV7-9|TRBD2|NA
TGTGCCAGCAGCTTCTCTAGCGGAAGCACAGATACGCAGTATTTT
CASSFSSGSTDTQYF
>TRBJ2-3|TRBV28|NA|few
TGTGCCAGTCTCAAAGGGCGGGCCTACACAGATACGCAGTATTTT
CASLKGRAYTDTQYF
>TRBJ2-1|TRBV19|NA|NA
TGTGCCAGTAGTATACTCTGGCAGTACAATGAGCAGTTCTTC
CASSILWQYNEQFF
>TRBJ2-1|TRBV9|TRBD2|NA
TGTGCCAGCAGCTCAGGTGGAGGACTAGCGAATGAGCAGTTCTTC
CASSSGGGLANEQFF
>TRBJ2-1|TRBV19|TRBD2|NA
TGTGCCAGTAAGGGACTAGCGGGCACCCTGGGTGAGCAGTTCTTC
CASKGLAGTLGEQFF
>TRBJ1-5|TRBV28|NA|NA
TGTGCCAGCAAGGGAGGGCTAGGCAATCAGCCCCAGCATTTT
CASKGGLGNQPQHF
>TRBJ2-3|TRBV9|NA|once
TGTGCCAGCAGCGTAGGGACTAACCAAGAGGAGGAGTATTTT
CASSVGTNQEEEYF
>TRBJ1-4|TRBV28|NA|NA
TGTGCCAGCAGTTTAACGGCAGACGCAGGCGTCGAAAAACTGTTTTTT
CASSLTADAGVEKLFF
>TRBJ2-1|TRBV29-1|TRBD2|NA
TGCAGCGTGGAAGCGGGAGGGTACCTGAATGAGCAGTTCTTC
CSVEAGGYLNEQFF
>TRBJ2-5|TRBV3-1/TRBV3-2|TRBD2|NA
TGTGCCAGCAGCCGGGGGACTAGCGGCGAGACCCAGTACTTC
CASSRGTSGETQYF
>TRBJ2-2|TRBV6-4|NA|NA
TGTGCCAGCAGTCAACAGGGGAACACCGGGGAGCTGTTTTTT
CASSQQGNTGELFF
>TRBJ2-7|TRBV28|TRBD1|NA
TGTGCCAGCACACAGGGGGTCTCCGAGCAGTACTTC
CASTQGVSEQYF
>TRBJ1-2|TRBV19|NA|NA
TGTGCCAGTAGGATAACAGGGACCGTCTATGGCTACACCTTC
CASRITGTVYGYTF
>TRBJ2-1|TRBV7-2|TRBD2|once
TGTGCCAGCAGCTTAGGGGCGACTAGCGGGAAGACGGGGGAAAAGTTCTTC
CASSLGATSGKTGEKFF
>TRBJ1-5|TRBV6-5|NA|NA
TGTGCCAGCACCTTAAGCAATCAGCCCCAGCATTTT
CASTLSNQPQHF
>TRBJ1-4|TRBV15|NA|few
TGTGCCACCAGCAGGGGAGTCAGGACGGGAGCGGGTGAAAAACTGTTTTTT
CATSRGVRTGAGEKLFF
>TRBJ1-6|TRBV4-2|TRBD1|NA
TGTGCCAGCAGCCAAGATTTAGGGGGCGCCTATAATTCACCCCTCCACTTT
CASSQDLGGAYNSPLHF
>TRBJ1-2|TRBV28|TRBD1|NA
TGTGCCAGCAGTTCCCGGGACAGGGTAGGCTACACCTTC
CASSSRDRVGYTF
>TRBJ2-7|TRBV11-2|TRBD2|NA
TGTGCCAGCAGCTTAACGGGAGCGGGGTCCTACGAGCAGTACTTC
CASSLTGAGSYEQYF